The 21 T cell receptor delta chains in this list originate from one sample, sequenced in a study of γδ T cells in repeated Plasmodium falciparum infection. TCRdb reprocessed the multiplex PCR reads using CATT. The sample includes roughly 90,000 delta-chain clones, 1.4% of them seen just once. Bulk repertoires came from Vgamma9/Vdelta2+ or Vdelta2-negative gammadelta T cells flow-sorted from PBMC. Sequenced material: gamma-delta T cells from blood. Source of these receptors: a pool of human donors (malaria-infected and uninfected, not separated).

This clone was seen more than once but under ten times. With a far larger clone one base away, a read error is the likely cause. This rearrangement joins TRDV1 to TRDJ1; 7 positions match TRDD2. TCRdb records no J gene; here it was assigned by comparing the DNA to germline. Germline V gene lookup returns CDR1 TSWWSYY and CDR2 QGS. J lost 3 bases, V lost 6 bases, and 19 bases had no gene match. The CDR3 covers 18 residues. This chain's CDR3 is CALGDSRLPWIVADKLIF. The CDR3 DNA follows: TGTGCTCTTGGAGATTCCCGCCTTCCTTGGATAGTCGCCGATAAACTCATCTTT.

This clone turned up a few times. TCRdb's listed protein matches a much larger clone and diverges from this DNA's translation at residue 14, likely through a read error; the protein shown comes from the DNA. The CDR3 protein is CALGELALLGGGWVTAQLFF. CDR3 DNA sequence: TGTGCTCTTGGGGAACTAGCCCTACTAGGTGGGGGATGGGTGACAGCACAACTCTTCTTT. V is TRDV1 and J is TRDJ2; 8 bases are a match to TRDD3. Germline matching of the DNA provided the J gene here, since TCRdb leaves it blank. The V gene end was trimmed by 0 bases and the J gene end by 3 bases; junction bases not matched to a gene: 15. Per germline, CDR1 TSWWSYY and CDR2 QGS. The CDR3 loop spans 20 amino acids.

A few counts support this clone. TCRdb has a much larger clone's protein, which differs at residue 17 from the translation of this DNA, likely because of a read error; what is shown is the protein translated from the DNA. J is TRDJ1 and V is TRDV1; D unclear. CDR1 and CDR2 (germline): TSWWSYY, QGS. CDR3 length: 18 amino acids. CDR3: CALGEQPESQTSTDKLTF. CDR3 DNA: TGTGCTCTTGGGGAACAACCAGAATCTCAAACGAGCACCGATAAACTCACCTTT.

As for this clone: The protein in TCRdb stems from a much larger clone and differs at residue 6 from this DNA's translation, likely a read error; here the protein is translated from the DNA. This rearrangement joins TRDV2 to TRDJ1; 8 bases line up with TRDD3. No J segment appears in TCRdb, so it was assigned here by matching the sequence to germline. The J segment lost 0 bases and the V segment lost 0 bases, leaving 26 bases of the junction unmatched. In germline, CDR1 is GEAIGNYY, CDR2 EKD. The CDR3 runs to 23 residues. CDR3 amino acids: CACDTPPTPGGRGRPTNTDKLIF. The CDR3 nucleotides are TGTGCCTGTGACACCCCCCCGACTCCTGGGGGACGCGGCCGGCCGACCAACACCGATAAACTCATCTTT.

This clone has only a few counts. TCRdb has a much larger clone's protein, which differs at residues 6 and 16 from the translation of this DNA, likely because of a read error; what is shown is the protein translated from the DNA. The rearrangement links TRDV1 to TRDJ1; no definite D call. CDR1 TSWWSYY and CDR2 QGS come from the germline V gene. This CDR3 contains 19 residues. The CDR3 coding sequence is TGTGCTCTTGGGGAACCATGGAGGAAGGCCGGACCGTACACCGATAGACTCATCTTT. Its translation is CALGEPWRKAGPYTDRLIF.

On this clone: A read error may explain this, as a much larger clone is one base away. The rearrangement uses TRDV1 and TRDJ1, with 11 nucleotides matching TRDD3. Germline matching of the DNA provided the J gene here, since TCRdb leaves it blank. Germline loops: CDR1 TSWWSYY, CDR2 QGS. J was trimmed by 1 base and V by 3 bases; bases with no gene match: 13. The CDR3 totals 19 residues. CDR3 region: CALGESPRLGDNGTDKLIF. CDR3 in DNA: TGTGCTCTTGGGGAGTCCCCTAGACTGGGGGATAACGGCACCGATAAACTCATCTTT.

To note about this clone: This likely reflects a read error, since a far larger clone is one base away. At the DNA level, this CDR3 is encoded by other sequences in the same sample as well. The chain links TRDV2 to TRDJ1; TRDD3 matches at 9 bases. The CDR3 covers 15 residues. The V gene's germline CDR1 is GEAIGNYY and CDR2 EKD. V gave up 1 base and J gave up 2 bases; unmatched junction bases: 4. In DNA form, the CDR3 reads TGTGCCTGTGACACGGGGGGATACAATACCGATAAACTCATCTTT. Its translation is CACDTGGYNTDKLIF.

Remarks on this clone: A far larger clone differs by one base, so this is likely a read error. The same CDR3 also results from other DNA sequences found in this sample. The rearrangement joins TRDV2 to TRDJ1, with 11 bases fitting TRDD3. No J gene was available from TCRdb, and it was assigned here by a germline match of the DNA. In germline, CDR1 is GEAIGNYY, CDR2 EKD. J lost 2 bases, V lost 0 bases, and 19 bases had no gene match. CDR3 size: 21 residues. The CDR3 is CACDTVKASPGGYKETDKLIF. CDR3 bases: TGTGCCTGTGACACCGTGAAAGCTAGTCCTGGGGGATACAAAGAAACCGATAAACTCATCTTT.

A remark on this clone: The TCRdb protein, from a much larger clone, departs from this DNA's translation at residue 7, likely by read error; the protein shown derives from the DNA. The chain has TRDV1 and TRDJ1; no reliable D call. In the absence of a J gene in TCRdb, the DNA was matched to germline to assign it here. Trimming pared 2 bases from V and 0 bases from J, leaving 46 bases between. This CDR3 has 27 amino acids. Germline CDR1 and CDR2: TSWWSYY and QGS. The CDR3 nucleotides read TGTGCTCTTGGGGAAATACCGATCTTCTTCGTTCGTGGTCAGACCTGGTCCGGTTCGAAACACACCGATAAACTCATCTTT. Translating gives CALGEIPIFFVRGQTWSGSKHTDKLIF.

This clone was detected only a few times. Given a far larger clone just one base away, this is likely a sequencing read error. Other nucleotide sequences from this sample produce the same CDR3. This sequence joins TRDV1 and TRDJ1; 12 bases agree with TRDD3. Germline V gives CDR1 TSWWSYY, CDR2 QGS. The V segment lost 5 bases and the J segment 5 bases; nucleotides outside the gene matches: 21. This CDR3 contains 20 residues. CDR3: CALGPMSTYWGILFTDKLIF. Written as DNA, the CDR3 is TGTGCTCTTGGGCCTATGTCTACTTACTGGGGGATACTGTTCACTGATAAACTCATCTTT.

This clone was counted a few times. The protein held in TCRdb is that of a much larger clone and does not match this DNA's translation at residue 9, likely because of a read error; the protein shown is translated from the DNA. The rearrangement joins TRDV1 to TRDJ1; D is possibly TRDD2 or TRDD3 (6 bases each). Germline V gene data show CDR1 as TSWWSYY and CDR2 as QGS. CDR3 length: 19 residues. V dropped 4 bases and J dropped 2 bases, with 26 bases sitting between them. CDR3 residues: CALGVSCGGPTCGTDKLIF. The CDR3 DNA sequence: TGTGCTCTTGGGGTTTCCTGTGGGGGTCCTACCTGTGGGACCGATAAACTCATCTTT.

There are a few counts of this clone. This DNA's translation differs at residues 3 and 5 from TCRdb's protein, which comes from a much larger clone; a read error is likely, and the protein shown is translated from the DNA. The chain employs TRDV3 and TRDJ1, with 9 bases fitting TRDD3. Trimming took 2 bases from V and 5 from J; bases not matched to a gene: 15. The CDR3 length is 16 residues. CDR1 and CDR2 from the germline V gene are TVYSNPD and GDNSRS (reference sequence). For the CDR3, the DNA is TGTGCCTTTTTTGTACTTCGGGGGGATACCCTTGATAAACTCATCTTT. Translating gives CAFFVLRGDTLDKLIF.

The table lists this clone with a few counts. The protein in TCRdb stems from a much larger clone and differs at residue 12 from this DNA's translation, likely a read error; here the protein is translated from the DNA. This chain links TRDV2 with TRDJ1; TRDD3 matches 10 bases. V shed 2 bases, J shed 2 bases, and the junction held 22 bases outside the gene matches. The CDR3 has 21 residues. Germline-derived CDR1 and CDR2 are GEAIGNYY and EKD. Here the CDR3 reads CACDSRRRTGVQGDTTDKLIF. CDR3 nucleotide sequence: TGTGCCTGTGACAGCAGACGACGGACGGGGGTACAGGGGGATACGACCGATAAACTCATCTTT.

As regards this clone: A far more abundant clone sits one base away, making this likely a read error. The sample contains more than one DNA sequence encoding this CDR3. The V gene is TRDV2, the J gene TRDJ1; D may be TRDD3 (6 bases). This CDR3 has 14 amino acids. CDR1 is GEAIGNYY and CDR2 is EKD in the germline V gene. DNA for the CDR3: TGTGCCTGTGACACCATAGGGGATGCCGACAAACTCATCTTT. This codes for CACDTIGDADKLIF.

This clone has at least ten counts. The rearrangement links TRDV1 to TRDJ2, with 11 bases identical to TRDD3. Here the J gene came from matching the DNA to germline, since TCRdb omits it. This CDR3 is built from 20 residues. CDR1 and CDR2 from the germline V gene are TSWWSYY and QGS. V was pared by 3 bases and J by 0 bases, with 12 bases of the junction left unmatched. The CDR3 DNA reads TGTGCTCTTGGGGAGATTCCTGGGGGATACATTAAAGCTTTGACAGCACAACTCTTCTTT. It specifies CALGEIPGGYIKALTAQLFF.

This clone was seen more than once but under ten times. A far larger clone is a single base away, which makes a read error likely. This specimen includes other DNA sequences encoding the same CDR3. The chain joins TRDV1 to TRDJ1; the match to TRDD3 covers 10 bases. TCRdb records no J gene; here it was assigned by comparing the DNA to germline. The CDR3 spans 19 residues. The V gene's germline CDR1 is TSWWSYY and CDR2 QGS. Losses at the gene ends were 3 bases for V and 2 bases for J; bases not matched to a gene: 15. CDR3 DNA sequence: TGTGCTCTTGGGGATCCCCACTCCTACGCCTGGGGGATAACCGATAAACTCATCTTT. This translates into CALGDPHSYAWGITDKLIF.

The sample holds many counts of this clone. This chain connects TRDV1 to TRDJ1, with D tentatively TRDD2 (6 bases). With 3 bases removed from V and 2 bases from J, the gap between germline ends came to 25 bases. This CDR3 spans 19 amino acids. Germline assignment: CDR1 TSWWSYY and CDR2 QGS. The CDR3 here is CALGDFTSFFGPTTDKLIF. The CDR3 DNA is TGTGCTCTTGGGGATTTTACTTCCTTCTTCGGGCCTACGACCGATAAACTCATCTTT.

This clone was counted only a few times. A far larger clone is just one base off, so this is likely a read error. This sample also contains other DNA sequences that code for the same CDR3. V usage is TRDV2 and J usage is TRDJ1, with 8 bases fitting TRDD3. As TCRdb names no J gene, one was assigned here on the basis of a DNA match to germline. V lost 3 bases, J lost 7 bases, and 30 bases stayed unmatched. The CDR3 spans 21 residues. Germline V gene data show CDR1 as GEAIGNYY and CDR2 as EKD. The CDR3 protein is CACDDAFYTGGYSPSSPKLIF. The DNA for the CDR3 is TGTGCCTGTGACGACGCATTCTATACTGGGGGGTACAGCCCCTCGTCTCCTAAACTCATCTTT.

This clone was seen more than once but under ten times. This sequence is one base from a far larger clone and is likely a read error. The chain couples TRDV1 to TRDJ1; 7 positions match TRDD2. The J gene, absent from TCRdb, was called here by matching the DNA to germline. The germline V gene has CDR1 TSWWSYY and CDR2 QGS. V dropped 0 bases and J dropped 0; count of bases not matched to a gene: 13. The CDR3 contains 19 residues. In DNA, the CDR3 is TGTGCTCTTGGGGAACTAAGGGCCTTCCTGCGTAGGTACACCGATAAACTCATCTTT. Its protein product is CALGELRAFLRRYTDKLIF.

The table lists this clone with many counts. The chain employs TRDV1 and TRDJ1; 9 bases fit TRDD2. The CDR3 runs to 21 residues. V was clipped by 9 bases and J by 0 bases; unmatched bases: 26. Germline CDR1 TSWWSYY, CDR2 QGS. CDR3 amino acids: CALTRIEGLPTRRFYTDKLIF. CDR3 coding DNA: TGTGCTCTCACGAGAATCGAGGGCCTTCCTACGCGGAGGTTTTACACCGATAAACTCATCTTT.

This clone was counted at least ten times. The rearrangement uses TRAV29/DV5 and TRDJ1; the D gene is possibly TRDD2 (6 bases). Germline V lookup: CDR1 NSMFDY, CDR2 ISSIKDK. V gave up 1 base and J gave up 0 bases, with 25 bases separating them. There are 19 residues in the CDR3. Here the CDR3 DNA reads TGTGCAGCAAGCCTTCCTGCACCCTTTGTGTCGTCATACACCGATAAACTCATCTTT. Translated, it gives CAASLPAPFVSSYTDKLIF.